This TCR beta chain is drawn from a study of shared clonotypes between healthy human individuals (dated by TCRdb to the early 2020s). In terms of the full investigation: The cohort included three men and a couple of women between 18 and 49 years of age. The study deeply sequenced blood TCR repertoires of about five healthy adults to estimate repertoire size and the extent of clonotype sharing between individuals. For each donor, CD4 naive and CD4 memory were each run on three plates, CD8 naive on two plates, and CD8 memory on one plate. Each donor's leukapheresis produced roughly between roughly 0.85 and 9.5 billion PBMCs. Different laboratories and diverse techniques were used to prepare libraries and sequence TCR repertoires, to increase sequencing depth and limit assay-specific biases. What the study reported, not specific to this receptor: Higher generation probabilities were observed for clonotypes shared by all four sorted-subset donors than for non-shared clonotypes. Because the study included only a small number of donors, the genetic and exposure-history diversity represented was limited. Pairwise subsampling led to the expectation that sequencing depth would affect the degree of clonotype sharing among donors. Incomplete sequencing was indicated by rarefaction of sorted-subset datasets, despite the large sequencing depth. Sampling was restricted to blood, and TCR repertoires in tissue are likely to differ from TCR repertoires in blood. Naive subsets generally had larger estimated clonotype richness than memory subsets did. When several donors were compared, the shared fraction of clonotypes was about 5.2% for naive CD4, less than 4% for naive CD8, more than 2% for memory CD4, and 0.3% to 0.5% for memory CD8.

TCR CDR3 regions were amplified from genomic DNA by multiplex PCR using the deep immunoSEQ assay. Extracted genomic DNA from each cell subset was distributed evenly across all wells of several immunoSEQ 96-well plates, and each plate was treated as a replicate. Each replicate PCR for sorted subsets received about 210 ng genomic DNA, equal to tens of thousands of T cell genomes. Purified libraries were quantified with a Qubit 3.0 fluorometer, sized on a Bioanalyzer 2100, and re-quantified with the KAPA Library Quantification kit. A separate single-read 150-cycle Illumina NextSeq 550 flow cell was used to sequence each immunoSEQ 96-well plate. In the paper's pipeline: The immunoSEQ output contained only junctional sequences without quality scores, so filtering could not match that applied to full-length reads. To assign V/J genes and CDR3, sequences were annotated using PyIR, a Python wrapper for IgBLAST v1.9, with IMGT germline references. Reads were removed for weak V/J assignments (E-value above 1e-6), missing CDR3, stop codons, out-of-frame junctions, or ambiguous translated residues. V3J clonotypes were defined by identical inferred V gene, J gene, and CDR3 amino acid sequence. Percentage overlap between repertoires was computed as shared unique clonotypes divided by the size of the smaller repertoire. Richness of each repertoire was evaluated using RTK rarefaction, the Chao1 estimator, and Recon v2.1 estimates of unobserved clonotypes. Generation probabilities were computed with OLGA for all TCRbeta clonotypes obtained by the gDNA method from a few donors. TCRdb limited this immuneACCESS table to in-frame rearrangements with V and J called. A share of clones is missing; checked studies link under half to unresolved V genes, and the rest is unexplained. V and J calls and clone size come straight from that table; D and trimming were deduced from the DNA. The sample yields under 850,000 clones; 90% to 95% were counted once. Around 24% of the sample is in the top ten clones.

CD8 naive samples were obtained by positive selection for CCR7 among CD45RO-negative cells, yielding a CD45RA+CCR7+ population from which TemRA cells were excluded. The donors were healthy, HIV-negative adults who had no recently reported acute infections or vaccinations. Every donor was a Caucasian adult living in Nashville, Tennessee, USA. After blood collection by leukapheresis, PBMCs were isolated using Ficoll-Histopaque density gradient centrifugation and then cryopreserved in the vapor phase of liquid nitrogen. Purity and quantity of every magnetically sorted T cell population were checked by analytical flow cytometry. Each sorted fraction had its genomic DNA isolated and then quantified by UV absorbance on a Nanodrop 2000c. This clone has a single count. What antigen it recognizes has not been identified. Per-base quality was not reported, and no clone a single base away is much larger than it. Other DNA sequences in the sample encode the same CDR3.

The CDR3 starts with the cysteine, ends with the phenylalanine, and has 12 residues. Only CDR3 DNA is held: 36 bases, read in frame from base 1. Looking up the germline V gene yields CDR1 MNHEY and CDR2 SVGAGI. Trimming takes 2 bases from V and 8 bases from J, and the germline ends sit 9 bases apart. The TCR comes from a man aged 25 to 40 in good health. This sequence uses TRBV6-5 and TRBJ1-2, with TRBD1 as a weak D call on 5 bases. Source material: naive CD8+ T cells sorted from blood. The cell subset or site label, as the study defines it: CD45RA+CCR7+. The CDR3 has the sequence CASSYGGEGYTF. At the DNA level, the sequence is TGTGCCAGCAGTTACGGGGGGGAGGGCTACACCTTC.